These T cell receptor beta chains were read from a single sample in a study of shared clonotypes between healthy human individuals. Sequenced by immunoSEQ multiplex PCR; TCRdb stores in-frame clones only, minus some. The repertoire has about 2 million clones, roughly 96% of them found once; the top ten carry more than 0.1%. The sequenced sample consisted of naive CD4+ T cells sorted from blood. Receptor source: a man between 18 and 29 years old in good health. CDR3s include the opening cysteine and the closing phenylalanine or tryptophan. Fields, in order: J gene, V gene, clone size, CDR3 protein. Size values are once, few and many counts, or a class for expanded clones, and some rows have none.

j_call: TRBJ1-2
v_call: TRBV6-6
clone_size: .
cdr3_aa: CASSYSGTGGYTF

j_call: TRBJ2-3
v_call: TRBV7-9
clone_size: .
cdr3_aa: CASSLGLAGSTDTQYF

j_call: TRBJ2-7
v_call: TRBV5-4
clone_size: .
cdr3_aa: CASSLLGEGYEQYF

j_call: TRBJ2-2
v_call: TRBV7-2
clone_size: .
cdr3_aa: CASSLLTTNTGELFF

j_call: TRBJ2-1
v_call: TRBV7-9
clone_size: .
cdr3_aa: CASSLWMGLAGANEQFF

j_call: TRBJ1-1
v_call: TRBV7-8
clone_size: .
cdr3_aa: CASSQGQGTEAFF

j_call: TRBJ2-1
v_call: TRBV6-5
clone_size: few
cdr3_aa: CASSYAGLGNEQFF

j_call: TRBJ2-2
v_call: TRBV11-3
clone_size: once
cdr3_aa: CASSPTGQGNTGELFF

j_call: TRBJ2-1
v_call: TRBV9
clone_size: .
cdr3_aa: CASSVGLAEYNEQFF

j_call: TRBJ1-1
v_call: TRBV18
clone_size: .
cdr3_aa: CASSTFKTGTEAFF

j_call: TRBJ2-3
v_call: TRBV7-2
clone_size: .
cdr3_aa: CASSRLGNTDTQYF

j_call: TRBJ2-1
v_call: TRBV4-1
clone_size: .
cdr3_aa: CASSQDRRGRPRGPSDEQFF

j_call: TRBJ1-2
v_call: TRBV10-3
clone_size: .
cdr3_aa: CAISESFEGYTF

j_call: TRBJ1-1
v_call: TRBV7-2
clone_size: once
cdr3_aa: CASSYRPAPGVNTEAFF

j_call: TRBJ1-2
v_call: TRBV4-1
clone_size: .
cdr3_aa: CASSQESGYTF

j_call: TRBJ1-1
v_call: TRBV9
clone_size: .
cdr3_aa: CASSPWGDRGNTEAFF

j_call: TRBJ2-5
v_call: TRBV4-1
clone_size: .
cdr3_aa: CASSQSPGLAGETQYF

j_call: .
v_call: TRBV4-3
clone_size: .
cdr3_aa: CASSPGASGSTVNEQYF

j_call: TRBJ1-1
v_call: TRBV6-1
clone_size: .
cdr3_aa: CASSETTEAFF

j_call: TRBJ2-7
v_call: TRBV30
clone_size: .
cdr3_aa: CAWRPGHSYEQYF

j_call: TRBJ2-3
v_call: TRBV6-1
clone_size: .
cdr3_aa: CASSELGPGRTDTQYF

j_call: TRBJ2-7
v_call: TRBV4-1
clone_size: .
cdr3_aa: CASSQMDRYEQYF

j_call: TRBJ2-7
v_call: TRBV20-1
clone_size: .
cdr3_aa: CPGDGPYEQYF

j_call: TRBJ1-4
v_call: TRBV4-1
clone_size: .
cdr3_aa: CASSQDSQSGKLFF

j_call: TRBJ2-7
v_call: TRBV6-6
clone_size: .
cdr3_aa: CASSESGHSYEQYF

j_call: TRBJ1-5
v_call: TRBV5-5
clone_size: .
cdr3_aa: CASSTDSFNQPQHF

j_call: TRBJ2-7
v_call: TRBV2
clone_size: .
cdr3_aa: CASRERSGINYEQYF

j_call: TRBJ2-5
v_call: TRBV5-1
clone_size: .
cdr3_aa: CASSLGQGPGTQYF

j_call: TRBJ2-1
v_call: TRBV6-6
clone_size: .
cdr3_aa: CASRGRTSGSYNEQFF

j_call: TRBJ1-5
v_call: TRBV6-6
clone_size: .
cdr3_aa: CASSERDQPQHF

j_call: TRBJ2-7
v_call: TRBV30
clone_size: .
cdr3_aa: CAWSVWGRGTYEQYF

j_call: TRBJ1-5
v_call: TRBV19
clone_size: .
cdr3_aa: CASSIRFQPQHF

j_call: TRBJ2-3
v_call: TRBV5-6
clone_size: .
cdr3_aa: CASSRLLSGVADTQYF

j_call: TRBJ1-5
v_call: TRBV7-2
clone_size: .
cdr3_aa: CASSLKGGQPQHF

j_call: TRBJ1-1
v_call: TRBV9
clone_size: once
cdr3_aa: CASSPVVVRNTEAFF

j_call: TRBJ1-1
v_call: TRBV10-3
clone_size: once
cdr3_aa: CAISEGGTEAFF

j_call: TRBJ2-7
v_call: TRBV7-2
clone_size: .
cdr3_aa: CASSLATGGTYEQYF

j_call: TRBJ1-1
v_call: TRBV5-4
clone_size: .
cdr3_aa: CASSSPRGWTNTEAFF

j_call: TRBJ1-5
v_call: TRBV27
clone_size: once
cdr3_aa: CASSLSGSSNQPQHF

j_call: TRBJ2-1
v_call: TRBV27
clone_size: .
cdr3_aa: CASSSTLVQFF

j_call: TRBJ1-4
v_call: TRBV7-2
clone_size: once
cdr3_aa: CASSLTGANEKLFF

j_call: TRBJ2-1
v_call: TRBV6-5
clone_size: .
cdr3_aa: CASSYSWGAIEQFF

j_call: TRBJ2-7
v_call: TRBV6-4
clone_size: .
cdr3_aa: CAPRVTGTYEQYF

j_call: TRBJ2-7
v_call: TRBV6-6
clone_size: .
cdr3_aa: CASSSLGVAGNYEQYF

j_call: TRBJ2-6
v_call: TRBV5-1
clone_size: .
cdr3_aa: CASSEGQISGANVLTF

j_call: TRBJ2-1
v_call: TRBV11-3
clone_size: .
cdr3_aa: CASSLQGANEQFF

j_call: TRBJ1-2
v_call: TRBV10-3
clone_size: .
cdr3_aa: CAISPQGNYGYTF

j_call: TRBJ2-2
v_call: TRBV19
clone_size: .
cdr3_aa: CASRPTDRGVDTGELFF

j_call: TRBJ1-1
v_call: TRBV10-2
clone_size: .
cdr3_aa: CASSDRMNTEAFF

j_call: TRBJ1-3
v_call: TRBV30
clone_size: .
cdr3_aa: CATSMTDGNTIYF

j_call: TRBJ2-4
v_call: TRBV2
clone_size: .
cdr3_aa: CASNNELAKNIQYF

j_call: TRBJ1-4
v_call: TRBV6-5
clone_size: .
cdr3_aa: CASRGGSTTNEKLFF

j_call: TRBJ2-7
v_call: TRBV10-3
clone_size: .
cdr3_aa: CAISELGGGDEQYF

j_call: TRBJ2-5
v_call: TRBV5-1
clone_size: .
cdr3_aa: CASSYPGETQYF

j_call: TRBJ2-3
v_call: TRBV29-1
clone_size: .
cdr3_aa: CSVSMGVPDTQYF

j_call: TRBJ2-2
v_call: TRBV2
clone_size: .
cdr3_aa: CASSEAPGQGYTGELFF

j_call: TRBJ2-7
v_call: TRBV18
clone_size: .
cdr3_aa: CASSWAGYYEQYF